These T cell receptor beta chains were read from a single sample in a study of cytomegalovirus exposure and HLA in healthy donors. The assay was immunoSEQ multiplex PCR, and TCRdb's table has in-frame clones only and misses some. The table for this sample gives 100,000 to 150,000 clones. Sequenced material: PBMCs. The origin of the receptors is a man aged 30 to 45 in good health and CMV-seronegative. The CDR3 runs from the conserved cysteine through the conserved F or W. A D gene is named only where the DNA matches it firmly.

d_call	v_call	j_call	cdr3_nt	cdr3_aa
TRBD2	TRBV5-1	TRBJ2-7	TGCGCCAGCAGAACGGGGGGAAGCTCCTACGAGCAGTACTTC	CASRTGGSSYEQYF
-	TRBV19	TRBJ1-1	TGTGCCAGTAGTATGACACGGAACACTGAAGCTTTCTTT	CASSMTRNTEAFF
TRBD1	TRBV9	TRBJ1-2	TGTGCCAGCACGTTGGGGACAGGGGTCAGCGGCTACACCTTC	CASTLGTGVSGYTF
-	TRBV29-1	TRBJ2-7	TGCAGCGTTGATGCAGGAGGCGAGCAGTACTTC	CSVDAGGEQYF
TRBD2	TRBV4-1	TRBJ2-7	TGCGCCAGCAGTCAAAGACTAGCGGGGATAGCCTACGAGCAGTACTTC	CASSQRLAGIAYEQYF
TRBD2	TRBV28	TRBJ2-1	TGTGCCAGCACCACTGAGGGACTAGCGGGAGTTGGGGCCTACAATGAGCAGTTCTTC	CASTTEGLAGVGAYNEQFF
TRBD1	TRBV2	TRBJ1-5	TGTGCCAGCAGGATCGACAGGGTGGGCAATCAGCCCCAGCATTTT	CASRIDRVGNQPQHF
TRBD2	TRBV4-3	TRBJ2-3	TGCGCCAGCAGCCAAGGCGGGGGGGATACGCAGTATTTT	CASSQGGGDTQYF
TRBD1	TRBV5-1	TRBJ2-2	TGCGCCAGCAGCTTGGAGCATCAGGGGGCAGGCGGGGAGCTGTTTTTT	CASSLEHQGAGGELFF
-	TRBV2	TRBJ1-1	TGTGCCAGCAGTCTTCCTGAAGCTTTCTTT	CASSLPEAFF
TRBD1	TRBV30	TRBJ1-1	TGTGCCTGGAGCGCCGACAGGGGTCGTAACACTGAAGCTTCCTTT	CAWSADRGRNTEASF
TRBD2	TRBV7-2	TRBJ2-7	TGTGCCAGCAGCTTAATGGGGGTGCTAGCGGGAGCCTACGAGCAGTACTTC	CASSLMGVLAGAYEQYF
TRBD2	TRBV7-2	TRBJ2-1	TGTGCCAGCAGCTTAGCGAACCTAGCGGGAGGGCCGGTTTACAATGAGCAGTTCTTC	CASSLANLAGGPVYNEQFF
-	TRBV2	TRBJ2-2	TGTGCCAGCAGTGAAGCTAACTTCGGGGAGCTGTTTTTT	CASSEANFGELFF
-	TRBV15	TRBJ2-7	TGTGCCACCAGCAGGGCTATCAGAGGCCGCTCCTACGAGCAGTACTTC	CATSRAIRGRSYEQYF
TRBD2	TRBV30	TRBJ2-7	TGTGCCTGGAGGGCCGGACTAGCGGTTTCCTACGAGCAGTACTTC	CAWRAGLAVSYEQYF
-	TRBV30	TRBJ2-1	TGTGCCTGGAGTTCCGAGAATGAGCAGTTCTTC	CAWSSENEQFF
TRBD2	TRBV10-3	TRBJ2-3	TGTGCCATCAGTGAGGGGGCGGGAGGGCCCTCAGATACGCAGTATTTT	CAISEGAGGPSDTQYF
TRBD1	TRBV5-5	TRBJ2-7	TGTGCCAGCAGCTTTGGACCAACAGCAGGGGGAAGCGAGCAGTACTTC	CASSFGPTAGGSEQYF
-	TRBV4-1	TRBJ1-4	TGCGCCAGCAGCCACTCAAAGATAACGGGATCTAATGAAAAACTGTTTTTT	CASSHSKITGSNEKLFF
TRBD1	TRBV5-1	TRBJ2-7	TGCGCCAGCAGCTTGGCCGGGACAGGAGTTCACGAGCAGTACTTC	CASSLAGTGVHEQYF
-	TRBV21-1	TRBJ2-7	TGTGCCAGCAGAGGGCTAGCGGGTAAGGGCGAGCAGTACTTC	CASRGLAGKGEQYF
-	TRBV6-5	TRBJ1-1	TGTGCCAGCAGTTACGCGCTGGGGGGGACTGAAGCTTTCTTT	CASSYALGGTEAFF
TRBD1	TRBV10-1	TRBJ2-7	TGCGCCAGCTGGACGACCGGGGACCCCAGGGGGTCCTACGAGCAGTACTTC	CASWTTGDPRGSYEQYF
-	TRBV6-5	TRBJ2-7	TGTGCCAGCACAGGGGCCAACTCCTACGAGCAGTACTTC	CASTGANSYEQYF
-	TRBV4-1	TRBJ2-1	TGCGCCAGCAGCCACCCGACTAGTAACTCCTACAATGAGCAGTTCTTC	CASSHPTSNSYNEQFF
TRBD1	TRBV2	TRBJ2-6	TGTGCCAGCAGTGAAGGGAGGACAGGGTTTATCGAGGACTCTGGGGCCAACGTCCTGACTTTC	CASSEGRTGFIEDSGANVLTF
TRBD1	TRBV10-3	TRBJ1-1	TGTGCCATCAGTGAGTCGGGAGGACAGGGGAGGGCGTCTTTCTTT	CAISESGGQGRASFF
-	TRBV5-6	TRBJ2-1	TGTGCCAGCAGCTTGGGAGCTTTGGTTAGAGGGCAGTTCTTC	CASSLGALVRGQFF
TRBD1	TRBV28	TRBJ1-5	TGTGCCAGCCGTACCGGGACAGGGGTTCGCCAGCCCCAGCATTTT	CASRTGTGVRQPQHF
TRBD2	TRBV7-9	TRBJ2-7	TGTGCCAGCAGCTTACGGACTAGCGGGAAGCCTTTGGAGCAGTACTTC	CASSLRTSGKPLEQYF
TRBD1	TRBV19	TRBJ2-7	TGTGCCAGTAGACGACAGGGGGCGCCAGAGCAGTACTTC	CASRRQGAPEQYF
-	TRBV6-1	TRBJ2-1	TGTGTCAGCAGTGAATACGACCATACTATAAGTTACAATGAGCAGTTCTTC	CVSSEYDHTISYNEQFF
TRBD2	TRBV5-4	TRBJ2-7	TGTGCCAGCAGCGGAAGTAGCGGGGGATCCTACGAGCAGTACTTC	CASSGSSGGSYEQYF